This T cell receptor beta chain was profiled in a study of Ad26.COV2.S vaccination and SARS-CoV-2 variants. Regarding the study as a whole: Vaccine and placebo groups showed comparable non-spike TCR breadth. The TCR-based breadth and depth measures might underestimate overall T cell responses. Substantial breadth in spike-specific CD8+ and CD4+ T cell responses was reportedly seen after vaccination.

The trim removed 5 bases at V and 0 bases at J, leaving 4 bases unmatched. The CDR3 totals 15 residues. Germline CDR1 SGHTA, CDR2 FQGNSA. The assay was immunoSEQ multiplex PCR, and TCRdb's table has in-frame clones only and misses some. The table records around 140,000 clones, about nine tenths of them present only once. This clone was detected only once. The antigen is undetermined. Sequencing was performed on peripheral blood, taken after recovery from COVID-19. The sequence was collected from a human donor who had recovered from COVID-19. This rearrangement joins TRBV7-2 to TRBJ2-7, with TRBD1 identical over 10 bases. In nucleotides, the CDR3 is TGTGCCAGCAGCCAGAGGACAGGGGGCTCCTACGAGCAGTACTTC. As protein: CASSQRTGGSYEQYF.